The TCR beta chain under discussion was sequenced for a study of blood T cell repertoires in COVID-19. Turning to the study itself: PBMCs, B-cell-depleted T cells, or T cells provided the cDNA or gDNA that made up the material.

Germline V gives CDR1 MNHEY, CDR2 SVGEGT. The CDR3 sequence is 18 residues long. Losses at the gene ends were 0 bases for V and 0 bases for J; bases not matched to a gene: 8. Per the original methods: Amplification from reference gene primers served as the basis for estimated nucleated cell counts. Generated by immunoSEQ multiplex PCR, the TCRdb table keeps only in-frame clones and is missing some. That table furnishes V, J and clone size, whereas the DNA furnished D and trimming. The data show roughly 250,000 clones, 85% to 90% seen once. In terms of age and location, participants ranged from about 18 to 95 years and lived in about two dozen US areas. Recovered status applied to Cohort 3 donors who had two consecutive negative PCRs. It also applied to those with clearance or with symptom resolution.

The TCR originated in a woman between 45 and 60 years old who had recovered from COVID-19. Specimen: PBMCs or T cells enriched from blood (not recorded which). V is TRBV6-2 or TRBV6-3 and J is TRBJ2-7, with TRBD1 matching over 10 bases. The CDR3 protein is CASSYSLSGTGDSYEQYF. The CDR3 DNA follows: TGTGCCAGCAGTTACTCTCTTTCCGGGACAGGGGACTCCTACGAGCAGTACTTC.